This TCR beta chain came from a study of early T cells in non-severe SARS-CoV-2 infection. Turning to the study itself: RNA in bulk from unsorted whole blood was sequenced, and chains were unpaired.

Concerning this clonotype: Its antigen is still unknown.

Study-level results: Missing private and CD4 specificities, VDJdb matching favored anti-spike CD8 responses.

The TCR library protocol was used to attach unique molecular identifiers. These identifiers were attached to individual cDNA molecules. TCRdb reprocessed the 5' RACE reads via MiXCR and lists one record per CDR3 protein. The sample includes roughly 99,000 distinct CDR3 sequences, roughly 10% of them seen just once. Germline V gives CDR1 LGHDT, CDR2 YNNKEL (reference sequence). Trimming left V 2 bases short and J 2 bases short, with 11 bases between. The CDR3 is made up of 15 amino acids. The V and J genes are TRBV3-1 and TRBJ2-3; D possibly corresponds to TRBD2 (5 bases). The sequence was collected from an adult who was a healthcare worker with PCR-confirmed SARS-CoV-2 infection or an uninfected control (not recorded which). Sequenced input: whole blood. The CDR3 DNA reads as TGTGCCAGCAGCCAAAACGGACTGAACACAGATACGCAGTATTTT. As protein: CASSQNGLNTDTQYF.